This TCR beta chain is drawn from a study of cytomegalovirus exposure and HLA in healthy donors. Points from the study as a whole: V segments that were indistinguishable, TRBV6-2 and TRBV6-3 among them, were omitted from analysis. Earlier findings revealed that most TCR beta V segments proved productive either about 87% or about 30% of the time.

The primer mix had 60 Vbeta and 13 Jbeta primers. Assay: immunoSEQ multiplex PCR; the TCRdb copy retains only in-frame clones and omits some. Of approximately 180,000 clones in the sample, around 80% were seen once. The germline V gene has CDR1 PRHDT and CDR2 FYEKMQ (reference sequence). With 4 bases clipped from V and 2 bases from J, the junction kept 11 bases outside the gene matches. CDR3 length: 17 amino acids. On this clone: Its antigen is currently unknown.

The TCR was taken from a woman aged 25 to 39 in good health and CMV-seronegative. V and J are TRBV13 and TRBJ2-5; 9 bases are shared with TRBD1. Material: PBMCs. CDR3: CASSWGQGVSGQETQYF. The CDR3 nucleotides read TGTGCCAGCAGCTGGGGACAGGGAGTTAGTGGACAAGAGACCCAGTACTTC.